These 2 T cell receptor beta chains were sequenced from one sample in a study of siplizumab effects on memory and regulatory T cells. The table came from immunoSEQ multiplex PCR; TCRdb's copy has only in-frame clones and leaves some out. The sample shows some 70,000 clones, around nine tenths of them seen only once. Input material: Tregs sorted from blood. Receptors originate from a human donor in good health.

Here the CDR3 DNA reads TGTGCCAGCAGCACCGGGACAGGGGATTCACCCCTCCACTTT. Translated: CASSTGTGDSPLHF. The rearrangement uses TRBV6-5 and TRBJ1-6, with TRBD1 identical over 10 bases. CDR1 and CDR2 (germline): MNHEY, SVGAGI. V gave up 6 bases and J gave up 8 bases; unmatched junction bases: 4. The CDR3 loop spans 14 amino acids.

V gene TRBV19 combines with J gene TRBJ2-3; 7 bases map to TRBD2. This CDR3 comprises 15 residues. Germline CDR1 reads LNHDA; CDR2 reads SQIVND (reference sequence). V lost 2 bases, J lost 0 bases, and 2 bases stayed unmatched. The CDR3 DNA is TGTGCCAGTAGTATAAGCGGGACGAGCACAGATACGCAGTATTTT. It yields the protein CASSISGTSTDTQYF.